This T cell receptor beta chain was captured by sequencing in a study of shared clonotypes between healthy human individuals. Across the whole study: A couple of women and three men aged 18 to 49 made up the donors.

The CDR3 has 15 amino acids. Trimming shortened V by 6 bases and J by 6 bases, and 20 bases separated the two germline ends. Germline V gives CDR1 MNHEY, CDR2 SVGAGI. The repertoire was sequenced with immunoSEQ multiplex PCR; TCRdb's copy has only in-frame clones and lacks some. The table shows under 1,100,000 clones, with around three quarters occurring only once. This receptor was identified in a man in his late teens or twenties in good health. Some clones in this sample may be carry-over from other donors' samples. Material for sequencing was memory CD4+ T cells from PBMCs. Subset defined: CD45RA-negative fraction. The chain recombines TRBV6-5 with TRBJ1-1; D call uncertain. CDR3: CASRSIQSSRAEAFF. The CDR3 nucleotides are TGTGCCAGCAGGTCGATTCAATCATCACGCGCTGAAGCTTTCTTT.